Listed below are T cell receptor beta chains from one sample, sequenced in a study of blood T cells in healthy people across ages. TCRdb itself ran the 5' RACE reads through MiXCR, one entry per CDR3 protein. The sample lists 1.5 million to 2 million distinct CDR3 sequences, roughly 28% occurring once. The sequenced material came from blood. Source of these receptors: a woman in her twenties or thirties in good health. CDR3s include the opening cysteine and the closing phenylalanine or tryptophan. The order of the fields is V gene, CDR3 protein.

V: TRBV24-1
CDR3: CATSESGTGETQYF

V: TRBV9
CDR3: CASSVAGGGADNEQFF

V: TRBV7-9
CDR3: CASSSLGPTAGSPLHF

V: TRBV20-1
CDR3: CSARAPGQGYGYTF

V: TRBV20-1
CDR3: CSAPGQGVSGANVLTF

V: TRBV5-1
CDR3: CASQGGATNEKLFF

V: TRBV28
CDR3: CASRRQGETRYF

V: TRBV20-1
CDR3: CSARVLTSGGQETQYF

V: TRBV7-3
CDR3: CASSLAEVGGELFF

V: TRBV5-4
CDR3: CASRTPGTDNSPLHF

V: TRBV19
CDR3: CASTGKSADIQYF

V: TRBV6-6
CDR3: CASSQPGSEGETQYF

V: TRBV5-1
CDR3: CASSDRGGFYEQYF

V: TRBV12-3/TRBV12-4
CDR3: CASSLATWVFF

V: TRBV24-1
CDR3: CATSDYTGGEAYEQYF

V: TRBV7-2
CDR3: CASSAGLAAYEQYF

V: TRBV20-1
CDR3: CSARDRDRVNSPLHF

V: TRBV12-3/TRBV12-4
CDR3: CASSFYESSCNEQFF

V: TRBV18
CDR3: CASPPLPGQGFYGYTF

V: TRBV5-1
CDR3: CASSGDSSPAEAFF

V: TRBV3-1
CDR3: CASSRTDTGRGSYTF

V: TRBV9
CDR3: CASSPRTGRAGGEKLFF

V: TRBV15
CDR3: CATSRAGRGYNEQYF

V: TRBV10-3
CDR3: CAISGYLGGTDTQYF

V: TRBV2
CDR3: CASSGANYGYSF

V: TRBV7-2
CDR3: CASSVYRGRAYNGQFF

V: TRBV7-6
CDR3: CASSPPGTHEQYF

V: TRBV5-1
CDR3: CASSLGGDRVYNEQYF

V: TRBV2
CDR3: CASSAGDWNEQFF

V: TRBV3-1
CDR3: CASSQGPSGAKNIQYF

V: TRBV9
CDR3: CASSVQTSNEQFF

V: TRBV20-1
CDR3: CSAPDRAGNEKLFF

V: TRBV7-2
CDR3: CASGWTGQETQYF

V: TRBV12-3/TRBV12-4
CDR3: CASRPPGPNEQFF

V: TRBV30
CDR3: CAWSRGQYQETQYF

V: TRBV6-4
CDR3: CASTNIQYF

V: TRBV25-1
CDR3: CASSELYEQFF

V: TRBV5-1
CDR3: CASSSNGGNGYTF

V: TRBV12-3/TRBV12-4
CDR3: CASRESGAGVEQFF

V: TRBV7-2
CDR3: CASSPRVGRNEQFF

V: TRBV15
CDR3: CATSRGLESTDTQYF

V: TRBV9
CDR3: CASSVGRGGQPQHF

V: TRBV6-5
CDR3: CASRPDRGFAPLHF

V: TRBV9
CDR3: CASSGSAAGGNSPLHF

V: TRBV10-1
CDR3: CASSDPDGDTQYF

V: TRBV7-2
CDR3: CASSQTGGDYGYTF

V: TRBV5-1
CDR3: CASSLLGGLGNTIYF

V: TRBV12-3/TRBV12-4
CDR3: CASSRERERADAEYF

V: TRBV20-1
CDR3: CSARVGTSGRAYEQYF

V: TRBV20-1
CDR3: CSARQPQGAPVEQYF

V: TRBV5-1
CDR3: CASSLATESYEQYF

V: TRBV10-3
CDR3: CAIGTGSTEAFF

V: TRBV7-2
CDR3: CASSLTLNNSPLHF

V: TRBV5-1
CDR3: CASGPVPGETQYF

V: TRBV5-8
CDR3: CASSFKRVGQPQHF

V: TRBV3-1
CDR3: CASSQASDGAQETQYF

V: TRBV4-1
CDR3: CASSHRTGGKNYEQYF

V: TRBV3-1
CDR3: CASSPTQLDGYTF